The clone carrying this TCR beta chain appeared a few times. Its antigen is as yet unknown. TCRdb re-analysed the RT-PCR reads in MiXCR, keeping a single row per CDR3 protein. The table has hundreds of thousands of distinct CDR3 sequences, 12% to 15% seen once. The entry originates in a study of response to subunit inactivated influenza vaccine. Per germline, CDR1 LGHDT and CDR2 YNNKEL (reference sequence). There are 16 residues in the CDR3. V shed 6 bases and J 8 bases; nucleotides not matched to a gene: 10. Findings and limits, study-wide: It was the authors' suggestion that each seasonal influenza vaccination recruits few new T cells.

The J gene is TRBJ2-2, the V gene TRBV3-1; 12 bases are a match to TRBD2. The TCR comes from a man aged 50 to 59 who received an inactivated influenza vaccine. Specimen: PBMCs from blood, collected roughly 2 weeks before vaccination. The CDR3 region has the DNA TGTGCCAGCAGACCGACTAGCGGGGGCCCTAGAGGGGAGCTGTTTTTT. It is translated as CASRPTSGGPRGELFF.